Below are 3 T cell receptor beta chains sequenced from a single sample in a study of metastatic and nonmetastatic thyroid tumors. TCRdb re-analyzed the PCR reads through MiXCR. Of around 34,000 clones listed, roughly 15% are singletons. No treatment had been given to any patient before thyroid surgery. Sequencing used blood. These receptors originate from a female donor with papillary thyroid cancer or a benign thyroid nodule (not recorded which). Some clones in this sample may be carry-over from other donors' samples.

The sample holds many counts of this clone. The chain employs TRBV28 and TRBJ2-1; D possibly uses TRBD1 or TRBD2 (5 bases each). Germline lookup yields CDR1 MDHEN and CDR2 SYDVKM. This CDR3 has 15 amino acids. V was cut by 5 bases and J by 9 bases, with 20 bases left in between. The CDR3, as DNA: TGTGCCAGCAGTGCGCCCCGGGACCAAGGTGCTGAGCAGTTCTTC. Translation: CASSAPRDQGAEQFF.

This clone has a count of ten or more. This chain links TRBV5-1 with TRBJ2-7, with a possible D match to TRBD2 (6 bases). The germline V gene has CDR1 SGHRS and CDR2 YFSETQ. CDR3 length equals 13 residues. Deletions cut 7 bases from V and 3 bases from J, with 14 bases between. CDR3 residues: CASGRSSVYEQYF. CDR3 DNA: TGCGCCAGCGGCCGATCTAGCGTCTACGAGCAGTACTTC. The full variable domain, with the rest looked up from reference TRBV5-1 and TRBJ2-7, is KAGVTQTPRYLIKTRGQQVTLSCSPISGHRSVSWYQQTPGQGLQFLFEYFSETQRNKGNFPGRFSGRQFSNSRSEMNVSTLELGDSALYLCASGRSSVYEQYFGPGTRLTVT.

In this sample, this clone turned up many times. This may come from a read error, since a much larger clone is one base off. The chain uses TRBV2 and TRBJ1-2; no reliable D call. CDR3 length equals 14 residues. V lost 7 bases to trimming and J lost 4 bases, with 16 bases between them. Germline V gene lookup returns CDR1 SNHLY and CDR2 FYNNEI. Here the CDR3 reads CASKKEGVPYGYTF. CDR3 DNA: TGTGCCAGCAAGAAGGAGGGAGTCCCCTATGGCTACACCTTC.